The TCR beta chain under discussion was sequenced for a study of cytomegalovirus exposure and HLA in healthy donors. The CDR3 length is 13 residues. V lost 6 bases and J 1 base, leaving 9 bases between the germline ends. The germline CDR1 and CDR2 sequences are LNHDA and SQIVND (reference sequence). The PCR was carried out with 60 Vbeta primers and 13 Jbeta primers. Assay used: immunoSEQ multiplex PCR; TCRdb lists only in-frame clones, some missing. The sample contains 250,000 to 300,000 clones, 80% to 95% of which appear only once. This clone was counted once. J is TRBJ1-1 and V is TRBV19; tentative D call: TRBD1 (6 bases). The source of this sequence is a girl aged 2 to 10 in good health and CMV-seronegative. The sequenced sample was PBMCs. CDR3 region: CASSRTENTEAFF. The CDR3, as DNA: TGTGCCAGTAGCCGGACAGAGAACACTGAAGCTTTCTTT.